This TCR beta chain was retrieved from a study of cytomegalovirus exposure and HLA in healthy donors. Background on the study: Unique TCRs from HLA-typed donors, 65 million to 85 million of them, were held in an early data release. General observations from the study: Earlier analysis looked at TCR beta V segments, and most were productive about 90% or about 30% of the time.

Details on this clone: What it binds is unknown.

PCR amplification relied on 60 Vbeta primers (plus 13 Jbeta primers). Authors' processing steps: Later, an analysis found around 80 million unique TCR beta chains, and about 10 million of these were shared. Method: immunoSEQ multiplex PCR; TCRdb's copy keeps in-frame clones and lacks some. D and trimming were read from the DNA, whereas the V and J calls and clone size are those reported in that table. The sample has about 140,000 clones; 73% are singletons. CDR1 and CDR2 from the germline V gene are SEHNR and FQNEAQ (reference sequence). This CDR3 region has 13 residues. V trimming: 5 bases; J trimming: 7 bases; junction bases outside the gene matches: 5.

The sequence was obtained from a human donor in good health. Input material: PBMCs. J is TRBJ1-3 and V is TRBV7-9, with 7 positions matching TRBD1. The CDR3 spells CASSKTGDNTIYF. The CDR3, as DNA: TGTGCCAGCAGCAAAACAGGGGACAACACCATATATTTT. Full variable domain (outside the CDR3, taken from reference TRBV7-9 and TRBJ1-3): DTGVSQNPRHKITKRGQNVTFRCDPISEHNRLYWYRQTLGQGPEFLTYFQNEAQLEKSRLLSDRFSAERPKGSFSTLEIQRTEQGDSAMYLCASSKTGDNTIYFGEGSWLTVV.